This T cell receptor (beta chain) was recorded in a study of blood T cell repertoires in COVID-19 (dated by TCRdb to the early 2020s). For context, the study as a whole: Samples covering the acute and convalescent phases of COVID-19 were provided by collaborators in the United States, Italy and Spain. The repertoires were released in a freely available public database meant as a resource for research on the immune response to SARS-CoV-2. The material from the prospective study consisted of cDNA or gDNA derived from T cells, B-cell-depleted T cells, or PBMCs. Samples were obtained from the ongoing ImmuneRACE study (first 160 participants) and from 1,254 subjects provided by 6 global collaborators. Where HLA class I and class II types were available, the types were taken from metadata supplied by the sample provider, not from assay-based typing. Deeply sampled blood TCRbeta repertoires from subjects exposed to, actively infected with, or recovered from COVID-19 were included in the dataset. Nearly every sample came with metadata listing a de-identified subject ID, COVID-19 status, age in years and sex.

The study at large found these results: The amount of clinical and demographic metadata varied by source and participant and was provided uncurated.

Via the germline V gene, CDR1 is SQVTM and CDR2 ANQGSEA. Deletion took 7 bases off V and 6 bases off J, with a span of 11 bases between the germline ends. The CDR3, from cysteine to phenylalanine, totals 11 residues. Only the CDR3 part of the read is kept: 33 bases, read in frame from the first base. TCRbeta CDR3 regions were amplified from genomic DNA by means of the immunoSEQ Assay, a bias-controlled multiplex PCR. The study's own analysis went as follows. Nucleated cell counts per sample were estimated from amplification of reference gene primers within the assay. To quantify the absolute abundance of each unique TCRbeta CDR3 rearrangement, sequence reads were collapsed and filtered. For each sample, productive Simpson clonality was calculated as the square root of Simpson's diversity index across productive rearrangements. TCRdb retrieved this table from immuneACCESS and kept in-frame rearrangements only. Not all clones are present; in checked studies, unresolved V genes account for under half, and no reason is known for the remainder. That table furnishes V, J and clone size, whereas the DNA furnished D and trimming. A total of approximately 390,000 clones appear in this sample, approximately 86% of them only once. The top ten clones comprise approximately 2.1% of the sample.

Participants in the prospective study were enrolled through a virtual design, were aged 18 to 89 years, and lived in 24 United States geographic areas. In the prospective study, participants were assigned to cohorts based on the clinical history participants reported in a screening survey and a study questionnaire. In the prospective study, mobile phlebotomists collected whole blood, serum and a nasopharyngeal or oropharyngeal swab from each participant. Participants in the prospective study had the option to provide additional blood draws and questionnaires over an approximately two-month period. Prospective study blood samples were shipped either frozen or at room temperature before DNA extraction. On this clone: No cognate antigen has been identified for it. The record has no base qualities; no much larger clone is one base away.

The source is a woman aged 35 to 49 with acute COVID-19. The rearrangement combines TRBV29-1 with TRBJ2-3; a tentative D match to TRBD2 spans 6 bases. Sequenced: PBMCs or T cells enriched from blood (not recorded which). The CDR3 is CSGSRGDTQYF. The DNA reads as follows: TGCAGCGGTAGCCGGGGGGATACGCAGTATTTT.